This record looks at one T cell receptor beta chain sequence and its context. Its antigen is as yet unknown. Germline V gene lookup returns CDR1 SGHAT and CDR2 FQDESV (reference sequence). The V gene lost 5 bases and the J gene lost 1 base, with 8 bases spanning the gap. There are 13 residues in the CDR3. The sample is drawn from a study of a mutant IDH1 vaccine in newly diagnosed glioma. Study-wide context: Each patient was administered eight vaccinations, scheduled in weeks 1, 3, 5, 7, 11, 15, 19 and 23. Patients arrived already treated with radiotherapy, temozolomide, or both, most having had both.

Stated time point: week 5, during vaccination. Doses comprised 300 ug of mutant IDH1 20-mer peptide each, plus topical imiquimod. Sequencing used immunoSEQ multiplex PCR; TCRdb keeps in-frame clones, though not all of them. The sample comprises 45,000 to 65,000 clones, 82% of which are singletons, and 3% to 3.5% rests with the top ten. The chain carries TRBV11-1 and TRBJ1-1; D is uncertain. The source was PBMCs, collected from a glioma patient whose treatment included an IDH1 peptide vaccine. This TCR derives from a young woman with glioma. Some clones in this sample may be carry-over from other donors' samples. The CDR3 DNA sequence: TGTGCCAGCAGCCGGGGTAGGAACACTGAAGCTTTCTTT. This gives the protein CASSRGRNTEAFF.